Below, 9 T cell receptor beta chains from the same sample are listed, as sequenced in a study of blood T cell repertoires in COVID-19. This table comes from immunoSEQ multiplex PCR, and its TCRdb copy is limited to in-frame clones, with some not included. The sample lists about 190,000 clones, more than 75% seen once, with over 7% in the top ten. Sequenced input: PBMCs or T cells enriched from blood (not recorded which). The receptors here all came from a young woman who had recovered from COVID-19.

The genes are TRBV3-1 (or the pseudogene TRBV3-2) and TRBJ1-1; no clear D. Germline V gives CDR1 LGHDT, CDR2 YNNKEL (reference sequence). V was clipped by 1 base and J by 5 bases, with 14 bases between them. This CDR3 has 15 amino acids. The CDR3 nucleotides are TGTGCCAGCAGCCAAGGCCTCGGGTCGGGGACTGAAGCTTTCTTT. As protein: CASSQGLGSGTEAFF.

The CDR3 reads CASSQETGSTGELFF. CDR3 DNA sequence: TGCGCCAGCAGCCAAGAAACAGGGTCTACCGGGGAGCTGTTTTTT. The rearrangement joins TRBV4-1 to TRBJ2-2; a possible D gene is TRBD1 (6 bases). Germline assignment: CDR1 MGHRA and CDR2 YSYEKL. V was cut by 0 bases and J by 5 bases, with 10 bases left in between. CDR3 size: 15 residues.

The chain uses TRBV29-1 and TRBJ1-2; TRBD1 might be the D (6 bases). The CDR3 sequence is 13 residues long. V shed 7 bases and J shed 4 bases, with 16 bases lying between them. From germline, CDR1 is SQVTM and CDR2 ANQGSEA. CDR3 in amino acids: CSGHHTGSYGYTF. The DNA of the CDR3 is TGCAGCGGCCACCATACAGGGTCCTATGGCTACACCTTC.

In DNA form, the CDR3 reads TGTGCCACCAGCAGAGAGGTACAGACTAGCGGGGTCTACGAGCAGTACTTC. It codes for CATSREVQTSGVYEQYF. The J gene is TRBJ2-7, the V gene TRBV15; TRBD2 agrees at 11 bases. The CDR3 is 17 residues long. CDR1 and CDR2 (germline): LNHNV, YYDKDF (reference sequence). The junction had 7 bases not matched to a gene; V was cut back by 0 bases and J by 3 bases.

This rearrangement joins TRBV19 to TRBJ2-1; 11 bases are a match to TRBD2. The V gene end was trimmed by 3 bases and the J gene end by 10 bases; junction bases not matched to a gene: 5. CDR1 is LNHDA, CDR2 SQIVND, per germline (reference sequence). The CDR3 runs 14 residues. In DNA, the CDR3 is TGTGCCAGTAGTATTACTAGCGGGAGAGGAGAGCAGTTCTTC. Amino acid sequence: CASSITSGRGEQFF. The full variable domain, with the rest looked up from reference TRBV19 and TRBJ2-1, is DGGITQSPKYLFRKEGQNVTLSCEQNLNHDAMYWYRQDPGQGLRLIYYSQIVNDFQKGDIAEGYSVSREKKESFPLTVTSAQKNPTAFYLCASSITSGRGEQFFGPGTRLTVL.

The chain recombines TRBV28 with TRBJ2-3; TRBD2 matches at 12 bases. CDR3 length: 15 residues. The V segment lost 4 bases and the J segment 5 bases; nucleotides outside the gene matches: 4. CDR1 and CDR2 (germline): MDHEN, SYDVKM. The CDR3 is CASSSSGRGEDTQYF. CDR3 sequence (DNA): TGTGCCAGCAGTTCTAGCGGGAGGGGGGAAGATACGCAGTATTTT. The entire variable domain, with the rest obtained from reference TRBV28 and TRBJ2-3, is as follows: DVKVTQSSRYLVKRTGEKVFLECVQDMDHENMFWYRQDPGLGLRLIYFSYDVKMKEKGDIPEGYSVSREKKERFSLILESASTNQTSMYLCASSSSGRGEDTQYFGPGTRLTVL.

This clone was counted a single time. The chain combines TRBV4-1 with TRBJ2-2, with 11 nucleotides matching TRBD1. V trimming: 2 bases; J trimming: 1 base; junction bases outside the gene matches: 9. The CDR3 has 19 residues. Germline-derived CDR1 and CDR2 are MGHRA and YSYEKL. The CDR3 protein is CASSQSPGQGVGNTGELFF. The CDR3 DNA reads TGCGCCAGCAGCCAAAGCCCGGGACAGGGGGTTGGGAACACCGGGGAGCTGTTTTTT.

A few counts support this clone. The chain carries TRBV5-1 and TRBJ2-2; D perhaps matches TRBD1 (5 bases). Trimming removed 5 bases at V and 7 bases at J, with 21 bases between. Germline V gene data show CDR1 as SGHRS and CDR2 as YFSETQ. The CDR3 sequence is 16 residues long. CDR3 in amino acids: CASSYAVPGYGGELFF. The DNA for the CDR3 is TGCGCCAGCAGTTATGCAGTCCCAGGGTATGGCGGGGAGCTGTTTTTT. Together with reference TRBV5-1 and TRBJ2-2, the CDR3 gives the full variable domain: KAGVTQTPRYLIKTRGQQVTLSCSPISGHRSVSWYQQTPGQGLQFLFEYFSETQRNKGNFPGRFSGRQFSNSRSEMNVSTLELGDSALYLCASSYAVPGYGGELFFGEGSRLTVL.

The chain combines TRBV18 with TRBJ2-1, with 13 positions matching TRBD2. Unmatched junction bases numbered 3, after V lost 5 bases and J lost 5 bases. Germline values: CDR1 KGHSH, CDR2 LQKENI. The CDR3 consists of 15 residues. The CDR3 nucleotides are TGTGCCAGCTCAACGACTAGCGGGAGGAACAATGAGCAGTTCTTC. This gives the protein CASSTTSGRNNEQFF.